This T cell receptor (beta chain) originates from a study of shared clonotypes between healthy human individuals. Turning to the study itself: Used for every donor were three CD4 naive, three CD4 memory, two CD8 naive and one CD8 memory plate.

Concerning this clone itself: What it recognizes is unknown.

Sequencing used immunoSEQ multiplex PCR; TCRdb keeps in-frame clones, though not all of them. The sample includes around 510,000 clones, approximately 94% of them seen just once. Overall study results and limits: Non-shared clonotypes were found to have lower generation probabilities than the clonotypes that were shared by all four of the sorted-subset donors.

The CDR3 has 20 residues. Germline CDR1 and CDR2: KGHSH and LQKENI. The junction had 16 bases not matched to a gene; V was cut back by 2 bases and J by 0 bases. All of the donors resided in Nashville, Tennessee, and each was a Caucasian adult. Subsets obtained from CD4+ cells comprised CD45RA+ naive and CD45RA-negative memory cells. Sequenced sample: naive CD4+ T cells sorted from blood. Sample subset: CD45RA+ positively selected. The chain carries TRBV18 and TRBJ1-5, with 7 bases identical to TRBD1. The receptor was isolated from a woman aged 30 to 39 in good health. The CDR3 region is CASSPVRQGVGGGSNQPQHF. The CDR3 coding sequence is TGTGCCAGCTCACCAGTGAGACAGGGTGTAGGAGGCGGTAGCAATCAGCCCCAGCATTTT.